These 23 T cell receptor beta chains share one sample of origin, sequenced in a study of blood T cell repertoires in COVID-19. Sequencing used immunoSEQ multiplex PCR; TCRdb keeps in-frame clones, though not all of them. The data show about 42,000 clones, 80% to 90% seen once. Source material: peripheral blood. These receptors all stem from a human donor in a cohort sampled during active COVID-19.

CDR3 sequence reads: CASSVLTSEQDEQYF. The DNA for the CDR3 is TGCGCCAGCAGCGTGCTGACTAGCGAGCAGGACGAGCAGTACTTC. This chain connects TRBV5-1 to TRBJ2-7; TRBD2 matches at 8 bases. The CDR3 totals 15 residues. The ends lost 4 bases at V and 5 bases at J; junction bases unmatched: 11. Looked up from germline, CDR1 is SGHRS and CDR2 is YFSETQ.

The CDR3 DNA reads as TGTGCCAGCAGCACTCGACAGAGTAGAGCCCACTCTGGAAACACCATATATTTT. Protein: CASSTRQSRAHSGNTIYF. J is TRBJ1-3 and V is TRBV7-2; D possibly corresponds to TRBD1 (5 bases). CDR1 SGHTA and CDR2 FQGNSA come from the germline V gene. This CDR3 contains 18 residues. Trimming removed 5 bases at V and 0 bases at J, with 20 bases between. The variable domain in full, with the rest retrieved from reference TRBV7-2 and TRBJ1-3, is GAGVSQSPSNKVTEKGKDVELRCDPISGHTALYWYRQSLGQGLEFLIYFQGNSAPDKSGLPSDRFSAERTGGSVSTLTIQRTQQEDSAVYLCASSTRQSRAHSGNTIYFGEGSWLTVV.

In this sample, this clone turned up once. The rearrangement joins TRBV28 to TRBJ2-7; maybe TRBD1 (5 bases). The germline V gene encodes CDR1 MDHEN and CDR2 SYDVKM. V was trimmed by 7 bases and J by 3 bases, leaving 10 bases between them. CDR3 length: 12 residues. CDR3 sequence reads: CASTPTDYEQYF. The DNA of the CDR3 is TGTGCCAGCACACCGACAGACTACGAGCAGTACTTC.

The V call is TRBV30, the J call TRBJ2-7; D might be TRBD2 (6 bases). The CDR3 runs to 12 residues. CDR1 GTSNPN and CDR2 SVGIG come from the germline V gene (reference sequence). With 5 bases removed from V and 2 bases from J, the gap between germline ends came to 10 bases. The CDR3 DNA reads TGTGCCTGGGGGGACTCTCCCTACGAGCAGTACTTC. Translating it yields CAWGDSPYEQYF. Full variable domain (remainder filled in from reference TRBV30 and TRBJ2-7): SQTIHQWPATLVQPVGSPLSLECTVEGTSNPNLYWYRQAAGRGLQLLFYSVGIGQISSEVPQNLSASRPQDRQFILSSKKLLLSDSGFYLCAWGDSPYEQYFGPGTRLTVT.

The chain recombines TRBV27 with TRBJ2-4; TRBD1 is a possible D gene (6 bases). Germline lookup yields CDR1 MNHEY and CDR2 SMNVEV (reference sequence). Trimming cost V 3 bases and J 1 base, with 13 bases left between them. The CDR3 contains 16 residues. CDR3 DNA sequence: TGTGCCAGCAGTTTCCACAGGGTTATCGCCAAAAACATTCAGTACTTC. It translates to CASSFHRVIAKNIQYF.

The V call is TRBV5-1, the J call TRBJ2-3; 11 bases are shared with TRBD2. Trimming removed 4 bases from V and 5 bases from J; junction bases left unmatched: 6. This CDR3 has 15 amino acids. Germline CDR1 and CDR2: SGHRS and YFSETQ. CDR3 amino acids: CASSISGGAGDTQYF. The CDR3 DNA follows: TGCGCCAGCAGCATTAGCGGGGGGGCCGGAGATACGCAGTATTTT.

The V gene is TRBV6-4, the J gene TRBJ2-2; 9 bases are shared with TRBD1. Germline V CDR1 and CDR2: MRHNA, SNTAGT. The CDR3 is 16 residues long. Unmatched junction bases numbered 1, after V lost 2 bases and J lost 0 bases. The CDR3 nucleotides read TGTGCCAGCAGTGACCGGGACAGGGCGAACACCGGGGAGCTGTTTTTT. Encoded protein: CASSDRDRANTGELFF.

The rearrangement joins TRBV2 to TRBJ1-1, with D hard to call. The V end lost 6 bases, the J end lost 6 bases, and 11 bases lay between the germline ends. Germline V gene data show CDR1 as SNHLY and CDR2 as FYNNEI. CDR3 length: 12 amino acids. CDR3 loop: CASRADMAEAFF. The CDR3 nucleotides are TGTGCCAGCAGGGCCGACATGGCTGAAGCTTTCTTT.

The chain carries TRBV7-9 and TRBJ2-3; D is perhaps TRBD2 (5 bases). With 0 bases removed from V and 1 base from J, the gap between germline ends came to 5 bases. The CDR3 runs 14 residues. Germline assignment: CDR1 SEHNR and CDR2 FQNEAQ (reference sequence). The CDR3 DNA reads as TGTGCCAGCAGCTTAGCCGGGGGCACAGATACGCAGTATTTT. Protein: CASSLAGGTDTQYF.

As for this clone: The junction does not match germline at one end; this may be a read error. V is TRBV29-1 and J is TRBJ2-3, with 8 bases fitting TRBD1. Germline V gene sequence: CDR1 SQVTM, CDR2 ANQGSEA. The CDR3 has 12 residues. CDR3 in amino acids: CSGLIGGTGLDF. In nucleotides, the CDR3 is TGCAGCGGGCTGATCGGCGGGACAGGACTCGATTTT.

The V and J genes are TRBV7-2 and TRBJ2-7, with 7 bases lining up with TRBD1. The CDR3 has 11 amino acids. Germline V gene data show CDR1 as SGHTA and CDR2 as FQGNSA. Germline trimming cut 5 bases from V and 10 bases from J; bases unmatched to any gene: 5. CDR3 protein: CASSRGGQQYF. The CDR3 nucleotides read TGTGCCAGCAGCCGAGGGGGCCAACAGTACTTC.

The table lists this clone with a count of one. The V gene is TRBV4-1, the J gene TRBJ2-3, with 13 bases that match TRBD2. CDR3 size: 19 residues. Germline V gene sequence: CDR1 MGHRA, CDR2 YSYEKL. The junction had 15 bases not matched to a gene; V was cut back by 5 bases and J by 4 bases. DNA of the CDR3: TGCGCCAGCAGCAGCGGACGAGGACTAGCGGGGGTGCTGGCAGATACGCAGTATTTT. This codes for CASSSGRGLAGVLADTQYF.

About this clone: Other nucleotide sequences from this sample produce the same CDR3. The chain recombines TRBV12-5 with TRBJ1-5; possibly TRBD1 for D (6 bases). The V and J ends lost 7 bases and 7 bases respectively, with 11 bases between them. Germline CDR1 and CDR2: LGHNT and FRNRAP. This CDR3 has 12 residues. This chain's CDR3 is CASARGGQPQHF. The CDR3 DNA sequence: TGTGCTAGTGCCAGGGGCGGGCAGCCCCAGCATTTT.

This CDR3 is CASSFRAGELFF. DNA for the CDR3: TGTGCCAGCAGTTTCAGGGCCGGGGAGCTGTTTTTT. This chain links TRBV6-6 with TRBJ2-2; TRBD1 is a possible D gene (5 bases). This CDR3 is 12 amino acids long. Trimming took off 4 bases at V and 6 bases at J, with 6 bases between the two ends. CDR1 and CDR2 from the germline V gene are MNHNY and SVGAGI (reference sequence).

As DNA, the CDR3 is TGTGCCAGCAGCCTAGGGGTCCGTCAGCCCCAGCATTTT. As protein: CASSLGVRQPQHF. The chain couples TRBV3-1 (or the pseudogene TRBV3-2) to TRBJ1-5, with D maybe TRBD1 (5 bases). The CDR3 totals 13 residues. The germline CDR1 and CDR2 sequences are LGHDT and YNNKEL (reference sequence). Trimming stripped 4 bases from V and 6 bases from J, with 10 bases between.

CDR3 residues: CAWSVGVRTGRSAFF. The CDR3 bases are TGTGCCTGGAGTGTAGGTGTCAGGACAGGGCGGTCTGCTTTCTTT. The rearrangement uses TRBV30 and TRBJ1-1; 8 bases match TRBD1. The CDR3 covers 15 residues. Germline V lookup: CDR1 GTSNPN, CDR2 SVGIG (reference sequence). V gave up 0 bases and J gave up 11 bases; unmatched junction bases: 14.

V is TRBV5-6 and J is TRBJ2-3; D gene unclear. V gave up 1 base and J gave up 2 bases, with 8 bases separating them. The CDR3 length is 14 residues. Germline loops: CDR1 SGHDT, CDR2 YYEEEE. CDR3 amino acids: CASSLFEPTDTQYF. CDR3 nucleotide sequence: TGTGCCAGCAGCTTGTTTGAGCCCACAGATACGCAGTATTTT.

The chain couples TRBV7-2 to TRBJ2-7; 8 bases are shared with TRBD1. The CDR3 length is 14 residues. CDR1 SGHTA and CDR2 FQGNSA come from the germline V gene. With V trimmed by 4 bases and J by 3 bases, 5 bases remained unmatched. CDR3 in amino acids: CASSSGQGGYEQYF. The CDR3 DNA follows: TGTGCCAGCAGCTCCGGACAGGGCGGCTACGAGCAGTACTTC.

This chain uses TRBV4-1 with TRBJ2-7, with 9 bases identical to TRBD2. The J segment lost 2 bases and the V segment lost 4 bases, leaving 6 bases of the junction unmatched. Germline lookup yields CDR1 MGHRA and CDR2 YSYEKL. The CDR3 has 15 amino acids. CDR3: CASSPRLAATYEQYF. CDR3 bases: TGCGCCAGCAGCCCACGACTAGCGGCGACCTACGAGCAGTACTTC.

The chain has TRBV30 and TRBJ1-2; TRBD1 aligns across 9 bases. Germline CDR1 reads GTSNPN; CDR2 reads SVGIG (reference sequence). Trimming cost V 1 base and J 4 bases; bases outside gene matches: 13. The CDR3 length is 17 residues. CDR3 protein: CAWSDRGPTSLGYGYTF. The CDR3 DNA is TGTGCCTGGAGTGACAGGGGGCCTACGAGCCTAGGCTATGGCTACACCTTC.

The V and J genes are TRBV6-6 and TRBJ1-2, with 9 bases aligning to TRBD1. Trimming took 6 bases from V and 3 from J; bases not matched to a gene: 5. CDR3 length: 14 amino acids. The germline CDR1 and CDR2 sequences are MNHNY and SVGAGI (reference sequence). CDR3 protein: CASRRQGGDYGYTF. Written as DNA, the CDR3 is TGTGCCAGCAGAAGACAGGGGGGGGACTATGGCTACACCTTC.

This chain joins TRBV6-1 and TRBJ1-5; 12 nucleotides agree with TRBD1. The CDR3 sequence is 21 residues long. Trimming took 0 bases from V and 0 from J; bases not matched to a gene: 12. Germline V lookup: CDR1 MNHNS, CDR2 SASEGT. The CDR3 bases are TGTGCCAGCAGTGAAGCCGAACCGGGACAGGGGGCAGCTTATAGCAATCAGCCCCAGCATTTT. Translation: CASSEAEPGQGAAYSNQPQHF.

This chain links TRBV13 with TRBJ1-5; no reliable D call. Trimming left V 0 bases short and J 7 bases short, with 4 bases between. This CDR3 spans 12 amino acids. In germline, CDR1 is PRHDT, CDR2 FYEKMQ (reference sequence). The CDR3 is CASSLGAQPQHF. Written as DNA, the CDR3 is TGTGCCAGCAGCTTAGGGGCACAGCCCCAGCATTTT.